These 32 T cell receptor beta chains came from one sample sequenced in a study of OX40 agonist ivuxolimab in advanced cancers. Library preparation employed the immunoSEQ multiplex PCR assay. TCRdb holds this immuneACCESS table with in-frame rearrangements only. Some clones are missing; in checked studies, unresolved V genes explain under half, and the rest has no known cause. For this sample there are roughly 81,000 clones; 88% appear just once. The ten largest make up approximately 0.47% of the sample. The sample was CD4+ or CD8+ T cells sorted from blood, taken in a trial of the OX40 agonist ivuxolimab. The receptors were sampled from an adult with an advanced solid tumor such as melanoma, head and neck, liver or kidney cancer.

The chain couples TRBV18 to TRBJ2-2; D call uncertain. From germline, CDR1 is KGHSH and CDR2 LQKENI. The CDR3 extends over 16 amino acids. The germline V and J ends were trimmed by 0 bases and 1 base, with 9 bases remaining between them. DNA for the CDR3: TGTGCCAGCTCACCACCGAGCCAACAGAACACCGGGGAGCTGTTTTTT. It translates to CASSPPSQQNTGELFF.

The chain combines TRBV27 with TRBJ2-2; 7 nucleotides match TRBD1. The CDR3 is 19 residues long. J lost 2 bases, V lost 1 base, and 13 bases had no gene match. Germline V gives CDR1 MNHEY, CDR2 SMNVEV (reference sequence). The CDR3: CASSLFGTVWSPNTGELFF. The CDR3 DNA is TGTGCCAGCAGTTTATTTGGGACAGTTTGGAGCCCAAACACCGGGGAGCTGTTTTTT.

The chain is built from TRBV6-5 and TRBJ2-7; the D call may be TRBD1 or TRBD2 (5 bases each). This CDR3 comprises 16 residues. The V end lost 4 bases, the J end lost 6 bases, and 22 bases lay between the germline ends. Germline V CDR1 and CDR2: MNHEY, SVGAGI. DNA for the CDR3: TGTGCCAGCAGTTCCCCCGGGAAAGGGGCATGGGGCGAGCAGTACTTC. Amino acid sequence: CASSSPGKGAWGEQYF.

This chain connects TRBV15 to TRBJ2-3; D not certain. V lost 4 bases, J lost 3 bases, and 5 bases lay in between. Germline V gives CDR1 LNHNV, CDR2 YYDKDF (reference sequence). The CDR3 length is 12 residues. CDR3 amino acids: CATSKATDTQYF. The CDR3 bases are TGTGCCACCAGCAAAGCGACAGATACGCAGTATTTT.

This sequence joins TRBV7-3 and TRBJ1-2; maybe TRBD1 (6 bases). Germline CDR1 reads SGHTA; CDR2 reads FQGTGA. Trimming left V 2 bases short and J 5 bases short, with 15 bases between. This CDR3 spans 15 amino acids. The CDR3 is CASSLGGQKVYGYTF. DNA of the CDR3: TGTGCCAGCAGCTTAGGGGGCCAGAAGGTGTATGGCTACACCTTC.

This rearrangement joins TRBV29-1 to TRBJ1-1; a possible D gene is TRBD1 (6 bases). Germline V gene lookup returns CDR1 SQVTM and CDR2 ANQGSEA. The CDR3 is 12 residues long. Trimming shortened V by 7 bases and J by 8 bases, and 17 bases separated the two germline ends. CDR3 DNA sequence: TGCAGCGGATACGGAGGGGGGCCAGAAGCTTTCTTT. This gives the protein CSGYGGGPEAFF.

The chain links TRBV19 to TRBJ2-7; possibly TRBD2 for D (6 bases). The germline CDR1 and CDR2 sequences are LNHDA and SQIVND (reference sequence). The CDR3 covers 14 residues. Deletions cut 6 bases from V and 3 bases from J, with 15 bases between. The CDR3 bases are TGTGCCAGTAGCCCCTGGGGGGATCTCTACGAGCAGTACTTC. Residues: CASSPWGDLYEQYF.

This sequence joins TRBV2 and TRBJ2-1; the match to TRBD2 covers 7 bases. From germline, CDR1 is SNHLY and CDR2 FYNNEI. Trimming at V came to 7 bases and at J to 1 base, leaving 10 bases not matched to a gene. This CDR3 spans 16 amino acids. Here the CDR3 DNA reads TGTGCCAGCAACGAGGGAGGGGCAGGGTCCTACAATGAGCAGTTCTTC. Translation: CASNEGGAGSYNEQFF.

This rearrangement joins TRBV5-1 to TRBJ2-2; unclear D gene. Germline CDR1 SGHRS, CDR2 YFSETQ. V was clipped by 0 bases and J by 5 bases, with 11 bases between them. The CDR3 length is 15 residues. This CDR3 is CASSLAASRTGELFF. The CDR3 DNA sequence: TGCGCCAGCAGCTTGGCGGCCTCCCGGACCGGGGAGCTGTTTTTT.

The chain links TRBV5-1 to TRBJ1-4; D unclear. The V and J ends lost 3 bases and 3 bases respectively, with 9 bases between them. Germline loops: CDR1 SGHRS, CDR2 YFSETQ. CDR3 length: 14 residues. CDR3 amino acids: CASSSGEPNEKLFF. CDR3 coding DNA: TGCGCCAGCAGCTCCGGGGAACCTAATGAAAAACTGTTTTTT.

CDR3: CASSYSWAGELFF. CDR3 in DNA: TGTGCCAGCAGTTACTCTTGGGCCGGGGAGCTGTTTTTT. This sequence joins TRBV6-6 and TRBJ2-2; D not resolved. The germline gives CDR1 MNHNY, CDR2 SVGAGI (reference sequence). This CDR3 has 13 residues. V was shortened by 0 bases and J by 6 bases, with 5 bases between the two germline ends.

The chain links TRBV7-9 to TRBJ2-7; no clear D. The germline CDR1 and CDR2 sequences are SEHNR and FQNEAQ (reference sequence). V was cut by 5 bases and J by 2 bases, with 19 bases left in between. The CDR3 runs to 16 residues. CDR3 sequence (DNA): TGTGCCAGCAGCCCTCCAAGGTCTAGTCCAACCTACGAGCAGTACTTC. Protein product: CASSPPRSSPTYEQYF.

The V call is TRBV4-3, the J call TRBJ1-4; TRBD1 might be the D (6 bases). Germline V lookup: CDR1 LGHNA, CDR2 YSLEER. The V and J ends lost 4 bases and 0 bases respectively, with 12 bases between them. The CDR3 has 16 amino acids. CDR3 region: CASSPGNRATNEKLFF. CDR3 DNA sequence: TGCGCCAGCAGCCCGGGGAACAGGGCAACTAATGAAAAACTGTTTTTT.

The J gene is TRBJ1-2, the V gene TRBV15; unclear D gene. The CDR3 spans 12 residues. Trimming shortened V by 3 bases and J by 8 bases, and 10 bases separated the two germline ends. CDR1 is LNHNV and CDR2 is YYDKDF in the germline V gene (reference sequence). The CDR3 DNA reads TGTGCCACCAGCAGGGTGGCCCTGGGCTACACCTTC. Its translation: CATSRVALGYTF.

The V call is TRBV18, the J call TRBJ1-2; TRBD1 matches at 9 bases. This CDR3 contains 17 residues. The germline V gene has CDR1 KGHSH and CDR2 LQKENI. V gave up 2 bases and J gave up 0 bases; unmatched junction bases: 7. The CDR3 nucleotides read TGTGCCAGCTCACCAACAACAGGGGGCCAAGCTAACTATGGCTACACCTTC. Its protein is CASSPTTGGQANYGYTF.

This clone was counted once. The chain employs TRBV7-3 and TRBJ2-2, with unresolved D. This CDR3 has 14 amino acids. The germline V gene has CDR1 SGHTA and CDR2 FQGTGA. V lost 5 bases and J 2 bases, leaving 9 bases between the germline ends. The CDR3 loop is CASSQIQNTGELFF. In DNA, the CDR3 is TGTGCCAGCAGCCAAATACAAAACACCGGGGAGCTGTTTTTT.

This sequence joins TRBV18 and TRBJ1-2; D unresolved. V was clipped by 0 bases and J by 8 bases, with 7 bases between them. The germline V gene has CDR1 KGHSH and CDR2 LQKENI. This CDR3 is built from 12 residues. The CDR3 protein is CASSPPTSGYTF. The CDR3, as DNA: TGTGCCAGCTCACCACCCACATCCGGCTACACCTTC.

The chain couples TRBV7-9 to TRBJ2-5; D is unresolved. Germline V gene sequence: CDR1 SEHNR, CDR2 FQNEAQ (reference sequence). Trimming cost V 1 base and J 4 bases, with 7 bases left between them. The CDR3 runs to 13 residues. This CDR3 reads CASSLEVVETQYF. The CDR3 DNA follows: TGTGCCAGCAGCTTAGAGGTAGTAGAGACCCAGTACTTC.

The chain has TRBV18 and TRBJ1-1; 8 bases map to TRBD1. V lost 2 bases to trimming and J lost 1 base; unmatched junction nucleotides: 6. The germline V gene has CDR1 KGHSH and CDR2 LQKENI. The CDR3 totals 16 residues. The CDR3 spells CASSPFGQGANTEAFF. DNA of the CDR3: TGTGCCAGCTCACCATTCGGACAGGGCGCGAACACTGAAGCTTTCTTT.

The rearrangement uses TRBV28 and TRBJ1-2; D is possibly TRBD1 (5 bases). V lost 1 base to trimming and J lost 3 bases, with 9 bases between them. Germline V lookup: CDR1 MDHEN, CDR2 SYDVKM. This CDR3 contains 14 residues. CDR3 protein: CASSLLGEYYGYTF. The CDR3 DNA follows: TGTGCCAGCAGTTTATTGGGGGAGTACTATGGCTACACCTTC.

This chain uses TRBV25-1 with TRBJ2-3; D possibly corresponds to TRBD1 (5 bases). Trimming removed 4 bases from V and 0 bases from J, with 11 bases in between. The CDR3 loop spans 15 amino acids. Germline V CDR1 and CDR2: MGHDK, SYGVNS. CDR3 coding DNA: TGTGCCAGCAGTGGGGGCGGAACTAGCACAGATACGCAGTATTTT. Translation gives CASSGGGTSTDTQYF.

The chain recombines TRBV28 with TRBJ1-2; 7 bases are a match to TRBD1. Per germline, CDR1 MDHEN and CDR2 SYDVKM. V lost 5 bases to trimming and J lost 8 bases; unmatched junction nucleotides: 17. The length of the CDR3 is 16 residues. CDR3 DNA sequence: TGTGCCAGCAGTCCATCAGGGACAGCCCTTACGGGGGGCTACACCTTC. Amino acid sequence: CASSPSGTALTGGYTF.

The chain recombines TRBV18 with TRBJ2-5; maybe TRBD2 (5 bases). This CDR3 is built from 15 residues. V was trimmed by 4 bases and J by 5 bases, leaving 17 bases between them. Germline CDR1 reads KGHSH; CDR2 reads LQKENI. CDR3 sequence: CASSRFGGSPETQYF. CDR3 in DNA: TGTGCCAGCTCACGTTTCGGTGGGAGCCCCGAGACCCAGTACTTC.

The sample holds a few counts of this clone. V usage is TRBV9 and J usage is TRBJ2-1, with D perhaps TRBD2 (5 bases). V was trimmed by 4 bases and J by 7 bases, leaving 18 bases between them. The CDR3 has 15 amino acids. CDR1 SGDLS and CDR2 YYNGEE come from the germline V gene. DNA of the CDR3: TGTGCCAGCAGCCCAGTCGGCGCACCGGGGAATGAGCAGTTCTTC. As protein: CASSPVGAPGNEQFF.

J is TRBJ2-5 and V is TRBV5-4; D is perhaps TRBD1 or TRBD2 (6 bases each). The CDR3 is 16 amino acids. Trimming pared 4 bases from V and 0 bases from J, leaving 16 bases between. Germline lookup yields CDR1 SGHNT and CDR2 YYREEE (reference sequence). CDR3 nucleotides: TGTGCCAGCAGCCGAGGGGGGATAGGGTACCAAGAGACCCAGTACTTC. Its translation is CASSRGGIGYQETQYF.

This chain uses TRBV11-2 with TRBJ2-7; D is undetermined. Germline CDR1 and CDR2: SGHAT and FQNNGV. The CDR3 is 13 amino acids. V lost 4 bases and J lost 5, with 12 bases in between. The CDR3 region has the DNA TGTGCCAGCAGCTCCCAGGCCGGCGACGAGCAGTACTTC. This translates into CASSSQAGDEQYF.

The CDR3 spells CASSPGRQAVTF. The CDR3 nucleotides are TGTGCCAGCAGCCCAGGGAGACAGGCTGTCACCTTC. The rearrangement uses TRBV7-9 and TRBJ1-2, with D possibly matching TRBD1 (6 bases). The V gene's germline CDR1 is SEHNR and CDR2 FQNEAQ (reference sequence). The CDR3 is 12 amino acids. Trimming removed 5 bases from V and 13 bases from J, with 17 bases in between.

The chain recombines TRBV7-9 with TRBJ1-1, with a tentative D call TRBD1 (6 bases). Trimming removed 5 bases at V and 8 bases at J, with 9 bases between. The CDR3 runs to 11 residues. Germline CDR1 and CDR2: SEHNR and FQNEAQ (reference sequence). CDR3 residues: CASSRGIEAFF. CDR3 nucleotide sequence: TGTGCCAGCAGCAGGGGGATCGAAGCTTTCTTT.

V gene TRBV4-2 combines with J gene TRBJ1-2; TRBD1 aligns across 11 bases. This CDR3 contains 16 residues. Germline trimming cut 5 bases from V and 7 bases from J; bases unmatched to any gene: 12. Germline CDR1 LGHNA, CDR2 YNFKEQ. The CDR3 loop is CASSLNSGQGAVGYTF. The CDR3, as DNA: TGTGCCAGCAGCTTGAATAGCGGACAGGGGGCGGTTGGCTACACCTTC.

This CDR3 is CASSPSGQFNYGYTF. CDR3 in DNA: TGTGCCAGCTCACCCTCGGGCCAATTTAACTATGGCTACACCTTC. The chain employs TRBV18 and TRBJ1-2; D is unresolved. Trimming shortened V by 3 bases and J by 1 base, and 12 bases separated the two germline ends. Germline loops: CDR1 KGHSH, CDR2 LQKENI. The CDR3 consists of 15 residues. The entire variable domain, with the rest obtained from reference TRBV18 and TRBJ1-2, is as follows: NAGVMQNPRHLVRRRGQEARLRCSPMKGHSHVYWYRQLPEEGLKFMVYLQKENIIDESGMPKERFSAEFPKEGPSILRIQQVVRGDSAAYFCASSPSGQFNYGYTFGSGTRLTVV.

The chain is built from TRBV21-1 and TRBJ2-2; the D call TRBD1 from the table was never checked on the DNA. TRBV21-1 is a documented pseudogene. CDR3 length: 15 residues. The CDR3 DNA reads as TGTGCCAGCAGCCTACACAGGGGTTCGGCCGGGGAGCTGTTTTTT. Its protein product is CASSLHRGSAGELFF.

The rearrangement links TRBV9 to TRBJ2-5; 7 positions match TRBD2. With V trimmed by 1 base and J by 3 bases, 6 bases remained unmatched. CDR1 is SGDLS, CDR2 YYNGEE, per germline. This CDR3 is 15 amino acids long. The CDR3 sequence is CASSVQGTTEETQYF. CDR3 coding DNA: TGTGCCAGCAGCGTACAAGGGACTACGGAAGAGACCCAGTACTTC.